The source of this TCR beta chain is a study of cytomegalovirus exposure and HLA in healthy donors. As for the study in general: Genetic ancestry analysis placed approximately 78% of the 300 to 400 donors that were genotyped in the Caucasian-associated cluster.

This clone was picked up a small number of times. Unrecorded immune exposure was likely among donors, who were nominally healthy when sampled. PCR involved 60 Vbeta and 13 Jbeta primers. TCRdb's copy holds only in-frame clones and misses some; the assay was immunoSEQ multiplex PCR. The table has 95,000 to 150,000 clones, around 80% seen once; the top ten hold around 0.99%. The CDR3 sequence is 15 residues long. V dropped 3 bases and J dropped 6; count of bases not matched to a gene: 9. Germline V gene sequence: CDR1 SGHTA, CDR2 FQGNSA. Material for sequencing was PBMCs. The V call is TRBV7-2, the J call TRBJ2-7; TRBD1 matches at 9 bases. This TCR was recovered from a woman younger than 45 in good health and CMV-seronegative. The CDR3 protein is CASSFPGTGSSEQYF. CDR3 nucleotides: TGTGCCAGCAGCTTTCCCGGGACAGGGAGTTCCGAGCAGTACTTC. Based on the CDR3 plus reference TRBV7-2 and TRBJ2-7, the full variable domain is GAGVSQSPSNKVTEKGKDVELRCDPISGHTALYWYRQSLGQGLEFLIYFQGNSAPDKSGLPSDRFSAERTGGSVSTLTIQRTQQEDSAVYLCASSFPGTGSSEQYFGPGTRLTVT.